This T cell receptor beta chain was captured in a study of cytomegalovirus exposure and HLA in healthy donors. Study-wide results and caveats: Reportedly, fewer N-insertions than the roughly 700-donor mean appeared in an Asian-associated ancestry cluster in a later analysis. Analyses of presence and absence presupposed an approximately uniform sequencing depth across donors. Later examination showed HLA-associated TCR beta chains had greater clonal expansion than equally common others. Prior analysis indicated that the majority of TCR beta V segments exhibited productivity approximately 90% or approximately 30% of the time.

Both 60 Vbeta primers and 13 Jbeta primers went into the PCR. The method was immunoSEQ multiplex PCR; TCRdb's version includes in-frame clones alone and lacks a portion of them. The repertoire has roughly 200,000 clones, approximately 80% of them found once; the top ten carry roughly 0.5%. A word on this clone: Its antigen is not known.

This CDR3 comprises 16 residues. Unmatched junction bases numbered 8, after V lost 3 bases and J lost 3 bases. Germline V CDR1 and CDR2: SGHDN, FVKESK. The chain couples TRBV14 to TRBJ2-7, with 10 positions matching TRBD2. The sample consisted of PBMCs. The TCR comes from a woman between 45 and 65 years old in good health and CMV-seronegative. CDR3 in amino acids: CASSHTSGMIYYEQYF. The CDR3 DNA follows: TGTGCCAGCAGCCACACTAGCGGGATGATCTACTACGAGCAGTACTTC.